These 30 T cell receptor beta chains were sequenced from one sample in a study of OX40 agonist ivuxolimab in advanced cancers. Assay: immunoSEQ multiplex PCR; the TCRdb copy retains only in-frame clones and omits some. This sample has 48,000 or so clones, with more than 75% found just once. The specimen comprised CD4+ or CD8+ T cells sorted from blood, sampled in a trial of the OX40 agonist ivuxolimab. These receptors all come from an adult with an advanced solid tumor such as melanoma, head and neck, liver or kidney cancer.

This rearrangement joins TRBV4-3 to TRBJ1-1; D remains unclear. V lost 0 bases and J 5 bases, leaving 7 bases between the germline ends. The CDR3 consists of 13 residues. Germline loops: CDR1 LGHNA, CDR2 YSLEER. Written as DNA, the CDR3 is TGCGCCAGCAGCCAAGATCTTCGGACTGAAGCTTTCTTT. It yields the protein CASSQDLRTEAFF.

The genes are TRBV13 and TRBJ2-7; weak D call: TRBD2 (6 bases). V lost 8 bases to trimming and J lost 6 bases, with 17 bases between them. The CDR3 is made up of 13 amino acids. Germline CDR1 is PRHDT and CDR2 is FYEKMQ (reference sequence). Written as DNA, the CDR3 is TGTGCCAGCCGGTTCGGCAGGGAGGCCGAGCAGTACTTC. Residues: CASRFGREAEQYF.

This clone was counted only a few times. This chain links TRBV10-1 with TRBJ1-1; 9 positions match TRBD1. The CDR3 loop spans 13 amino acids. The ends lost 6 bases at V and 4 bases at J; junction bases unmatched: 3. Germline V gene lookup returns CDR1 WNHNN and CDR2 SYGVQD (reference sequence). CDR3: CASSRDRVTEAFF. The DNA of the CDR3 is TGCGCCAGCAGCCGGGACAGGGTCACTGAAGCTTTCTTT.

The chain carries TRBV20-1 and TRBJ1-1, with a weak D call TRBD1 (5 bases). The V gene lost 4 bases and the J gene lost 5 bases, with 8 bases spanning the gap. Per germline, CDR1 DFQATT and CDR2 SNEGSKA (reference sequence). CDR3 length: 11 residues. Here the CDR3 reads CSATRQTEAFF. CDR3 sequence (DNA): TGCAGTGCTACAAGACAGACTGAAGCTTTCTTT.

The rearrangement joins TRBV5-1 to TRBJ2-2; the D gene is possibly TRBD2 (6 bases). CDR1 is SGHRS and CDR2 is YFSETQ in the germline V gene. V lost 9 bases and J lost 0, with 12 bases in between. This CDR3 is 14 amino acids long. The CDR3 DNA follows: TGCGCCACTACAACGGGGGCGAACACCGGGGAGCTGTTTTTT. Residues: CATTTGANTGELFF.

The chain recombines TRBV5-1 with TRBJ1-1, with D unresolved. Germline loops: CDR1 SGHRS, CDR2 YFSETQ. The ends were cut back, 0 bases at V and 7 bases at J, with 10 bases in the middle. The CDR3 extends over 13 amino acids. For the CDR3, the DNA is TGCGCCAGCAGCTTGGTCCAATGGAGTGAAGCTTTCTTT. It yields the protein CASSLVQWSEAFF.

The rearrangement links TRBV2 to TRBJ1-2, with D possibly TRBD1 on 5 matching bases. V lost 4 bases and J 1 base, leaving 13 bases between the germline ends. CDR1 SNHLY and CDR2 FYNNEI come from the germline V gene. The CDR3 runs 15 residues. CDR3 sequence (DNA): TGTGCCAGCAGTGGTGGGGCAGTCCTTAACTATGGCTACACCTTC. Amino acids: CASSGGAVLNYGYTF.

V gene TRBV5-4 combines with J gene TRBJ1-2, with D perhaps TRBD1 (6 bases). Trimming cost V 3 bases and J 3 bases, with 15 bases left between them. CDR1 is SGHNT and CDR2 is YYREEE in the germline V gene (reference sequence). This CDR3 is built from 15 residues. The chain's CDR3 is CASSSRGLSHYGYTF. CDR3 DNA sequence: TGTGCCAGCAGCTCCAGGGGCCTTTCACACTATGGCTACACCTTC. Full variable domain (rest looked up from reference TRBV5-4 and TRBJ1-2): ETGVTQSPTHLIKTRGQQVTLRCSSQSGHNTVSWYQQALGQGPQFIFQYYREEENGRGNFPPRFSGLQFPNYSSELNVNALELDDSALYLCASSSRGLSHYGYTFGSGTRLTVV.

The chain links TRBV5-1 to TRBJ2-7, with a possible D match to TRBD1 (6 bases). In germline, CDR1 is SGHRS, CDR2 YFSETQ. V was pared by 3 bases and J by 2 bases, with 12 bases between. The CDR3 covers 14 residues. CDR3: CASSSTGTTYEQYF. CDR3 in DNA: TGCGCCAGCAGCTCAACCGGGACAACCTACGAGCAGTACTTC. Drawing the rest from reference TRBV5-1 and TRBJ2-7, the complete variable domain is KAGVTQTPRYLIKTRGQQVTLSCSPISGHRSVSWYQQTPGQGLQFLFEYFSETQRNKGNFPGRFSGRQFSNSRSEMNVSTLELGDSALYLCASSSTGTTYEQYFGPGTRLTVT.

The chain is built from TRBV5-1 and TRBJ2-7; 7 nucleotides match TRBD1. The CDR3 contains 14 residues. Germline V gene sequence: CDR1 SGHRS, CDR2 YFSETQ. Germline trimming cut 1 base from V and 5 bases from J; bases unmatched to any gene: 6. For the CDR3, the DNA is TGCGCCAGCAGCTTGCAAGGGGGCCCCCACGAGCAGTACTTC. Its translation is CASSLQGGPHEQYF.

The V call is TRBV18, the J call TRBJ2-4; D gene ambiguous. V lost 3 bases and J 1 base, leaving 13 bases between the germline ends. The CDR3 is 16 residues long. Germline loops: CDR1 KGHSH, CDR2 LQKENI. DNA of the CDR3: TGTGCCAGCTCACCCCCGACACAGCTGGCCAAAAACATTCAGTACTTC. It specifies CASSPPTQLAKNIQYF.

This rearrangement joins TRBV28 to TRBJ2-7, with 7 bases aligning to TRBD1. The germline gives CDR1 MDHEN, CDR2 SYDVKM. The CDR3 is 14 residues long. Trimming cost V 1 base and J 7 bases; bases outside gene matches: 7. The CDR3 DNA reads TGTGCCAGCAGTTTATCCAGGGGGACGAGGGAGCAGTACTTC. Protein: CASSLSRGTREQYF.

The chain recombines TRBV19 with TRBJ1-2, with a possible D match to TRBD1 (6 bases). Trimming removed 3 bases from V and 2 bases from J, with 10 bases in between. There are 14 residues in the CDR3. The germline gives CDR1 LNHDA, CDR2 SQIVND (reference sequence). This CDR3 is CASSIQGGNYGYTF. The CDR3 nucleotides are TGTGCCAGTAGTATTCAAGGGGGAAACTATGGCTACACCTTC.

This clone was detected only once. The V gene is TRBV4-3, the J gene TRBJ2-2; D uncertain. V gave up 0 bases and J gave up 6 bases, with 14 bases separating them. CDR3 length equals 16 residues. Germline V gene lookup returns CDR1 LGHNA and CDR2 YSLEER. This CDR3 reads CASSQDLGSLAGELFF. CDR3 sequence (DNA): TGCGCCAGCAGCCAAGATCTTGGAAGCCTCGCCGGGGAGCTGTTTTTT.

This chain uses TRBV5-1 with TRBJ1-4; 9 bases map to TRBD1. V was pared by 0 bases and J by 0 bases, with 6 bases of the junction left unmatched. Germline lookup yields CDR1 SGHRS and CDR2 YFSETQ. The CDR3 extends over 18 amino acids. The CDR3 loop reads CASSLGGTGTATNEKLFF. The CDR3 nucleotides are TGCGCCAGCAGCTTGGGGGGGACAGGGACCGCAACTAATGAAAAACTGTTTTTT. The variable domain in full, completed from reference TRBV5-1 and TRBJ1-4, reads KAGVTQTPRYLIKTRGQQVTLSCSPISGHRSVSWYQQTPGQGLQFLFEYFSETQRNKGNFPGRFSGRQFSNSRSEMNVSTLELGDSALYLCASSLGGTGTATNEKLFFGSGTQLSVL.

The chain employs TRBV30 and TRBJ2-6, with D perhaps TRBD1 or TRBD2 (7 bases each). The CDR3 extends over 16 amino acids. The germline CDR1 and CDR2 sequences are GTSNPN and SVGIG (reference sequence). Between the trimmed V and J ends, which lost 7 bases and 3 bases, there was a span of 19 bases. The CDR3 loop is CAFKGEGAGGANVLTF. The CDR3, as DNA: TGTGCCTTCAAGGGGGAGGGGGCTGGTGGGGCCAACGTCCTGACTTTC.

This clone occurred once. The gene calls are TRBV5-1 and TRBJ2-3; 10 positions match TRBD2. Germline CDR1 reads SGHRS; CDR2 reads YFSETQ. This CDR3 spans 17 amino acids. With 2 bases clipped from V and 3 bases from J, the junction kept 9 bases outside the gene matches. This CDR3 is CASSLGLAGAVTDTQYF. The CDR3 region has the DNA TGCGCCAGCAGCTTAGGTCTAGCGGGGGCCGTAACAGATACGCAGTATTTT.

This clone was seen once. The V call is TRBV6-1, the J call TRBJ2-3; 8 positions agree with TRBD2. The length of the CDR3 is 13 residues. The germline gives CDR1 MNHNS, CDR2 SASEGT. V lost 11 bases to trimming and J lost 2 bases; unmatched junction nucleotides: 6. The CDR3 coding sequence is TGTGCCGTCCTAGCGGGCCCCACAGATACGCAGTATTTT. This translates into CAVLAGPTDTQYF.

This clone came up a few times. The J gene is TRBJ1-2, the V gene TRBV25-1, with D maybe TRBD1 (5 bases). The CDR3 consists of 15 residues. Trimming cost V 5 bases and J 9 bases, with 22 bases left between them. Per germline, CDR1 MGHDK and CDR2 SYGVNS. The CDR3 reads CASSNSPGALGSYTF. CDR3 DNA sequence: TGTGCCAGCAGTAACTCACCCGGGGCCCTGGGTAGCTACACCTTC.

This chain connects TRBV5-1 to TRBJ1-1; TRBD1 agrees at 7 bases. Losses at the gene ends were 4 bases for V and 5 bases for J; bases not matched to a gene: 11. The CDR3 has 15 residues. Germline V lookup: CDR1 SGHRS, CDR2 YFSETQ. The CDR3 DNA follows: TGCGCCAGCAGCATAGAGACAGGGCCCTCTACTGAAGCTTTCTTT. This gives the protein CASSIETGPSTEAFF.

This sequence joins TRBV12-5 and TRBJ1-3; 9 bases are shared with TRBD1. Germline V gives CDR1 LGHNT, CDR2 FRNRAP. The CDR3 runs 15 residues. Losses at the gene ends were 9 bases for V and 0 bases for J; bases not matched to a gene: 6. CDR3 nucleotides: TGTGCTAGCCGCGGACAGGGGAGCTCTGGAAACACCATATATTTT. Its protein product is CASRGQGSSGNTIYF.

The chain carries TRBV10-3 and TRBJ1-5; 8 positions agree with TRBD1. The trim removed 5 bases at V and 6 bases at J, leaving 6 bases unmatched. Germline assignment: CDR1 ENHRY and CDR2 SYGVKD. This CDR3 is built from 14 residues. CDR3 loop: CAISQGAQGQPQHF. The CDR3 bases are TGTGCCATCAGTCAGGGGGCGCAGGGTCAGCCCCAGCATTTT.

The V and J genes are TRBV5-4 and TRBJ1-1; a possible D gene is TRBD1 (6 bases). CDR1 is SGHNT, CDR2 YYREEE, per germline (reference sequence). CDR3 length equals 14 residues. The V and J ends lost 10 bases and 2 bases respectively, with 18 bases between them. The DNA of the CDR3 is TGTGCCGCAGGGGCGGGCTTCGTCAACACTGAAGCTTTCTTT. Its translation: CAAGAGFVNTEAFF.

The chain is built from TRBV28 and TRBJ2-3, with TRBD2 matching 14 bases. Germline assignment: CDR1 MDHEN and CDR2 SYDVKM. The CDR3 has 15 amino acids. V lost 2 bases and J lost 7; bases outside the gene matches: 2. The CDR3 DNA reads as TGTGCCAGCAGTTTAGGACTAGCGGGGGGCTATACGCAGTATTTT. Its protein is CASSLGLAGGYTQYF.

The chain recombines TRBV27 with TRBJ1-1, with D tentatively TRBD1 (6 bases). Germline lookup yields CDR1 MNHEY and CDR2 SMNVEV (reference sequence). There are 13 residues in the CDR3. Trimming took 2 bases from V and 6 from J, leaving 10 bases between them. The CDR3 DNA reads TGTGCCAGCAGTTTACTGGGGGGCGCTGAAGCTTTCTTT. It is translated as CASSLLGGAEAFF.

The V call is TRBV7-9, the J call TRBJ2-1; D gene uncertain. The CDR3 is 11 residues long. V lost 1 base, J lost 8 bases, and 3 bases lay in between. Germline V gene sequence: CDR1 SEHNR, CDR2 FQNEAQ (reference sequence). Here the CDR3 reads CASSLDYEQFF. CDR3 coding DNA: TGTGCCAGCAGCTTAGATTATGAGCAGTTCTTC.

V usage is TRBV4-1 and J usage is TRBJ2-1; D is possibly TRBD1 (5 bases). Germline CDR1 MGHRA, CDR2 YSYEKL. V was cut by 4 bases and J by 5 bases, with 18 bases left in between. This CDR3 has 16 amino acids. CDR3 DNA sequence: TGCGCCAGCAGCCGACCGTATCAGGGTCCGAACAATGAGCAGTTCTTC. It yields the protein CASSRPYQGPNNEQFF.

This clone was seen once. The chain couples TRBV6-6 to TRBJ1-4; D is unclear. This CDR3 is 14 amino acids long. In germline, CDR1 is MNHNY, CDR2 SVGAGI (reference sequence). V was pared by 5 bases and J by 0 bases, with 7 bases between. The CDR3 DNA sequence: TGTGCCAGCAGTGTGCTTTCAACTAATGAAAAACTGTTTTTT. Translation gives CASSVLSTNEKLFF.

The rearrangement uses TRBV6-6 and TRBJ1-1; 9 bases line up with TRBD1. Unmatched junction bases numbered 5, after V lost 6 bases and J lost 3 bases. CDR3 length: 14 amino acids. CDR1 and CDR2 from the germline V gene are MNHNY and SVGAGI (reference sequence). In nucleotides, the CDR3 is TGTGCCAGCAGCGAACAGGGGGCGGACACTGAAGCTTTCTTT. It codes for CASSEQGADTEAFF.

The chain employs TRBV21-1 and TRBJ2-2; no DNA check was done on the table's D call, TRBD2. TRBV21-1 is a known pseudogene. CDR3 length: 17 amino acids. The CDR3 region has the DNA TGTGCCAGCAGCAAACGCGAAGCGGGGGGTGACACCGGGGAGCTGTTTTTT. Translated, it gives CASSKREAGGDTGELFF.